This TCR beta chain was profiled in a study of T cell responses to AZD1222 COVID-19 vaccine. This CDR3 spans 14 amino acids. Germline-derived CDR1 and CDR2 are KGHSH and LQKENI. V was clipped by 2 bases and J by 7 bases, with 14 bases between them. A remark on this clone: Its target is not known.

Clones were read by immunoSEQ multiplex PCR, and TCRdb kept only the in-frame ones, dropping some. The repertoire consists of over 150,000 clones, with approximately 87% occurring once and the leading ten covering about 5.1%. Study results and caveats: Most donors were white British and more were female, and clonal diversity was possibly underestimated. The study reported that nearly half of spike-specific TCRs target unmutated variant regions. The CD4 TCRs associated with vaccination extended across spike and predominated at 160-218 and 743-854.

This chain joins TRBV18 and TRBJ1-1; D is possibly TRBD1 (6 bases). This TCR derives from an adult in good health. Specimen: peripheral blood, collected on day 0 of MenACWY control vaccination. The CDR3: CASSPARGRGEAFF. Written as DNA, the CDR3 is TGTGCCAGCTCACCAGCCAGGGGACGGGGTGAAGCTTTCTTT.